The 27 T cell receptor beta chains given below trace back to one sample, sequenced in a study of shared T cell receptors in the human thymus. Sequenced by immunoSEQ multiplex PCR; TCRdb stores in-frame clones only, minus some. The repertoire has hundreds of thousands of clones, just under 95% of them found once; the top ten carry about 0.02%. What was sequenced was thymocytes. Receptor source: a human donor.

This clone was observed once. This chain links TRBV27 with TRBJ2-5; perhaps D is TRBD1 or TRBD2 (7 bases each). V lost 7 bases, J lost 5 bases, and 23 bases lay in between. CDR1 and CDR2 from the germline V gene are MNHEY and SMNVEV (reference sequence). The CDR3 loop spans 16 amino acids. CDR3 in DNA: TGTGCCAGCAAGACCAGGGGGGGCCCTTTTAGGGAGACCCAGTACTTC. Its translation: CASKTRGGPFRETQYF.

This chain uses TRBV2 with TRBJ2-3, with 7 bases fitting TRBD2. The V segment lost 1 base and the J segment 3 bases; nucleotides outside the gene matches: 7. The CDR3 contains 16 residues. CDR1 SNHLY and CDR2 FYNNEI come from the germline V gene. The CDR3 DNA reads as TGTGCCAGCAGTGAAGTAGCGGGTCCGGCGACAGATACGCAGTATTTT. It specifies CASSEVAGPATDTQYF.

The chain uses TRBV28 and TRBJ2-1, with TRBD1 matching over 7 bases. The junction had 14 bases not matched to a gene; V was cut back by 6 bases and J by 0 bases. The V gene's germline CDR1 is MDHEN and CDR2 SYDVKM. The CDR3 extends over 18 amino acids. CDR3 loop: CASSDRVGTYSSYNEQFF. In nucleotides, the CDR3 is TGTGCCAGCAGCGACAGGGTTGGGACCTACAGCTCCTACAATGAGCAGTTCTTC.

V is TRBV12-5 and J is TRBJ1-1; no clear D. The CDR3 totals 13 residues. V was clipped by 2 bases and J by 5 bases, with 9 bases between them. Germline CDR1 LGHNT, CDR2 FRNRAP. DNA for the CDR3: TGTGCTAGTGGTTTGTCCTTCAAAACTGAAGCTTTCTTT. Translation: CASGLSFKTEAFF.

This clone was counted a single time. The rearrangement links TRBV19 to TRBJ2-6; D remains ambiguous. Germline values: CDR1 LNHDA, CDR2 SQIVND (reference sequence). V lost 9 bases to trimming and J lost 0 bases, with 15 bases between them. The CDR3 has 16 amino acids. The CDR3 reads CASTKPVFSGANVLTF. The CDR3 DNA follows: TGTGCCAGCACGAAGCCGGTGTTCTCTGGGGCCAACGTCCTGACTTTC.

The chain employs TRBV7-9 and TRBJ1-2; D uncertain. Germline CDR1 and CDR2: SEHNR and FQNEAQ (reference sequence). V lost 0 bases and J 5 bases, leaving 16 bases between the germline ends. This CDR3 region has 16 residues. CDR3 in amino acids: CASSLATVAATYGYTF. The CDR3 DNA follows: TGTGCCAGCAGCTTAGCTACCGTGGCGGCCACTTATGGCTACACCTTC.

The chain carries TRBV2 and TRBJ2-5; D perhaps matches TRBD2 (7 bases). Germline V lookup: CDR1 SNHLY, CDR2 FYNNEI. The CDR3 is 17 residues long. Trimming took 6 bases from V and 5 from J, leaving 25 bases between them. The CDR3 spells CASSINQGGARVETQYF. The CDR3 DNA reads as TGTGCCAGCAGCATCAACCAAGGGGGGGCGCGCGTCGAGACCCAGTACTTC. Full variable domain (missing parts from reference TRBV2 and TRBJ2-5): EPEVTQTPSHQVTQMGQEVILRCVPISNHLYFYWYRQILGQKVEFLVSFYNNEISEKSEIFDDQFSVERPDGSNFTLKIRSTKLEDSAMYFCASSINQGGARVETQYFGPGTRLLVL.

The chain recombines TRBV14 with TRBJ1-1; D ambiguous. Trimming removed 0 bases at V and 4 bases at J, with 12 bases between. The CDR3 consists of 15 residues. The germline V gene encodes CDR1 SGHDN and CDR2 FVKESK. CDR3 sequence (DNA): TGTGCCAGCAGCCAAGAACGGGAGGGAGGCACTGAAGCTTTCTTT. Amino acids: CASSQEREGGTEAFF.

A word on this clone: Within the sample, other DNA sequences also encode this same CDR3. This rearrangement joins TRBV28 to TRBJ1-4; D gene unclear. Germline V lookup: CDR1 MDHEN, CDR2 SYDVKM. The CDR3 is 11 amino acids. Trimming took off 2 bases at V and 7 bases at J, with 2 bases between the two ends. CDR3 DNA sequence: TGTGCCAGCAGTTTAGGTGAAAAACTGTTTTTT. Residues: CASSLGEKLFF. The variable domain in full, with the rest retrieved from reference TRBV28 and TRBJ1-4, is DVKVTQSSRYLVKRTGEKVFLECVQDMDHENMFWYRQDPGLGLRLIYFSYDVKMKEKGDIPEGYSVSREKKERFSLILESASTNQTSMYLCASSLGEKLFFGSGTQLSVL.

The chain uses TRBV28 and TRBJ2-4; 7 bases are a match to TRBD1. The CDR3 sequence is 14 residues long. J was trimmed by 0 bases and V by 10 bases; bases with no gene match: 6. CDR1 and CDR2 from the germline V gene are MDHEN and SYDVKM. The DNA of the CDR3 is TGTGCCACCAAGACAGGGTTAGCCAAAAACATTCAGTACTTC. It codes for CATKTGLAKNIQYF.

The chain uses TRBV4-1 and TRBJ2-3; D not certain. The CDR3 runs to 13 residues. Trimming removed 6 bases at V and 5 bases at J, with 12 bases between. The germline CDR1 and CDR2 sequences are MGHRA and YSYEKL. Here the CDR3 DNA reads TGCGCCAGCAGTCCCATGGTAGAAGATACGCAGTATTTT. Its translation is CASSPMVEDTQYF.

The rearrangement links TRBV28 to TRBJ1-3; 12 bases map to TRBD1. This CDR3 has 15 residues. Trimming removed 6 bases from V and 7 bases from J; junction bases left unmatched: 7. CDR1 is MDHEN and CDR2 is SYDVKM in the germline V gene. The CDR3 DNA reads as TGTGCCAGCAGCCCCGGGGGACAGGGGGCCAACACCATATATTTT. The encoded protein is CASSPGGQGANTIYF.

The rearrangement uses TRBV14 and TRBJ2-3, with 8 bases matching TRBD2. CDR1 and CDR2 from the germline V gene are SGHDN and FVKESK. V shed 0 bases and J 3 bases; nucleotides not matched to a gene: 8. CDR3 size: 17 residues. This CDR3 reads CASSQDFQAGETDTQYF. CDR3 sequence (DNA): TGTGCCAGCAGCCAAGATTTCCAAGCGGGAGAAACAGATACGCAGTATTTT. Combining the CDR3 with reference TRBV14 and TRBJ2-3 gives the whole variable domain EAGVTQFPSHSVIEKGQTVTLRCDPISGHDNLYWYRRVMGKEIKFLLHFVKESKQDESGMPNNRFLAERTGGTYSTLKVQPAELEDSGVYFCASSQDFQAGETDTQYFGPGTRLTVL.

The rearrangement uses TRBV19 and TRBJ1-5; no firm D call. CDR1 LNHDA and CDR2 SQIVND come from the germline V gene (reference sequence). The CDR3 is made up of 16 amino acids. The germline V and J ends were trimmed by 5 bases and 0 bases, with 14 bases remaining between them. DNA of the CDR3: TGTGCCAGTAGTCGAACGACATCGAATAGCAATCAGCCCCAGCATTTT. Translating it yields CASSRTTSNSNQPQHF.

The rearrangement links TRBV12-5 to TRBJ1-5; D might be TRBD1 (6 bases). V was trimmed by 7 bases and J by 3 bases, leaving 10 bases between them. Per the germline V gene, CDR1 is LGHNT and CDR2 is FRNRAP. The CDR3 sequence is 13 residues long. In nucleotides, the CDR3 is TGTGCTAGTGCTCAGGGGTTCAATCAGCCCCAGCATTTT. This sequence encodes CASAQGFNQPQHF.

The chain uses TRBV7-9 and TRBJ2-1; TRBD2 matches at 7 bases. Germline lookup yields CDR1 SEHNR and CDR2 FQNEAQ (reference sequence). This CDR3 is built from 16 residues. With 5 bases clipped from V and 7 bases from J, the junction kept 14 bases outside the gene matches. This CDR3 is CASSQTGEGRGNEQFF. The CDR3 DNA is TGTGCCAGCAGCCAGACTGGGGAGGGCCGGGGAAATGAGCAGTTCTTC.

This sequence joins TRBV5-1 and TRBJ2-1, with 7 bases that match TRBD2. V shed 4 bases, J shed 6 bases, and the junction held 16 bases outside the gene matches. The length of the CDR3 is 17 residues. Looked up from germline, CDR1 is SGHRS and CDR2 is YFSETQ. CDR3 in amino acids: CASSPGPKGGRGNEQFF. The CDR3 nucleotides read TGCGCCAGCAGCCCAGGCCCTAAGGGCGGGAGAGGCAATGAGCAGTTCTTC.

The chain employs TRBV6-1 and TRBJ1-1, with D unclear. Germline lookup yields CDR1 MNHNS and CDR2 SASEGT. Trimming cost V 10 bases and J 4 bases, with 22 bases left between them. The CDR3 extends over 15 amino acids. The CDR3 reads CATEKKSNLATEAFF. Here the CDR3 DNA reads TGTGCCACCGAGAAAAAATCAAATCTAGCCACTGAAGCTTTCTTT.

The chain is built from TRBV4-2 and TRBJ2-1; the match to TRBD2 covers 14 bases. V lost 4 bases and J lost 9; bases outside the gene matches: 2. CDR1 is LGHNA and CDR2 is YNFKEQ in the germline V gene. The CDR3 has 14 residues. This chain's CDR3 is CASSPGLAGAEQFF. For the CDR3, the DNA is TGTGCCAGCAGCCCGGGACTAGCGGGAGCTGAGCAGTTCTTC.

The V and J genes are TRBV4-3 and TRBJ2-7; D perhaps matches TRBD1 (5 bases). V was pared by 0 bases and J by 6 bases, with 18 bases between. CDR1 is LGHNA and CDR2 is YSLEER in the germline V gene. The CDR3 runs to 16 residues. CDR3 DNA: TGCGCCAGCAGCCAAGACGGCCAGGGAAGGTTCCGCGAGCAGTACTTC. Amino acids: CASSQDGQGRFREQYF.

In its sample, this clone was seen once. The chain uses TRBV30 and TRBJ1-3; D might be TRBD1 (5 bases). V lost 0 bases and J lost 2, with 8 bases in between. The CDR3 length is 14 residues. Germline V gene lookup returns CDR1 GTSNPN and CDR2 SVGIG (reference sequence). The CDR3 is CAWSVRGAGNTIYF. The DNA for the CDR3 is TGTGCCTGGAGTGTACGAGGGGCTGGAAACACCATATATTTT. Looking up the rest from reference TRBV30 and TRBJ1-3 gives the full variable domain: SQTIHQWPATLVQPVGSPLSLECTVEGTSNPNLYWYRQAAGRGLQLLFYSVGIGQISSEVPQNLSASRPQDRQFILSSKKLLLSDSGFYLCAWSVRGAGNTIYFGEGSWLTVV.

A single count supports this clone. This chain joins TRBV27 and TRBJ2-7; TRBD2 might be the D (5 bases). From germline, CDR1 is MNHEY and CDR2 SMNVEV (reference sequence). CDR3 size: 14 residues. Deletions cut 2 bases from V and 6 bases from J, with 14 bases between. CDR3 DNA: TGTGCCAGCAGTTTAACCGGGGAAAGATGCGAGCAGTACTTC. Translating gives CASSLTGERCEQYF.

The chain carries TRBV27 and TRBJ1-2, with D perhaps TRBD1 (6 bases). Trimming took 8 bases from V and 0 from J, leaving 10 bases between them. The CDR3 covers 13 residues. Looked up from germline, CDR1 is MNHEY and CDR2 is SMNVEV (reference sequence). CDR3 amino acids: CASRGQSNYGYTF. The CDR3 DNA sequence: TGTGCCAGCCGAGGACAGTCTAACTATGGCTACACCTTC.

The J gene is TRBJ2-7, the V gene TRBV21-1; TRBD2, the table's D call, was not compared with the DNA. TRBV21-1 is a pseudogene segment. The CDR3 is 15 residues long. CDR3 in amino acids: CASNIRDYRLCEQYF. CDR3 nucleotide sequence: TGTGCCAGCAACATCCGGGACTACCGGCTTTGCGAGCAGTACTTC.

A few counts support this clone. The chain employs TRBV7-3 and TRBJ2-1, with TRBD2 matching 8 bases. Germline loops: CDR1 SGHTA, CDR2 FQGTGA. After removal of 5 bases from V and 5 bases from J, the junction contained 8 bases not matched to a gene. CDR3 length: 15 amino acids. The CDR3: CASSPLAGKHNEQFF. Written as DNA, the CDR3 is TGTGCCAGCAGCCCCTTAGCGGGAAAACACAATGAGCAGTTCTTC.

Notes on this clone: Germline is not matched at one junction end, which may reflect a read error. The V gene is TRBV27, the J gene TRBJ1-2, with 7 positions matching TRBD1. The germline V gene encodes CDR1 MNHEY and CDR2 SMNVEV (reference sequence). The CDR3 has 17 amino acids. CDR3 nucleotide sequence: TGTGCCAGTAGTTTAGGGTTTAGGGGGCTGTATTCCTATGGCTACACCTTC. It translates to CASSLGFRGLYSYGYTF.

The CDR3 loop is CASGGGGSYSYNEQFF. CDR3 in DNA: TGTGCCTCTGGGGGGGGCGGGTCGTACTCCTACAATGAGCAGTTCTTC. The genes are TRBV30 and TRBJ2-1; possible D gene TRBD2, 7 bases. Germline V CDR1 and CDR2: GTSNPN, SVGIG (reference sequence). The CDR3 extends over 16 amino acids. V shed 7 bases and J shed 0 bases, with 19 bases lying between them.